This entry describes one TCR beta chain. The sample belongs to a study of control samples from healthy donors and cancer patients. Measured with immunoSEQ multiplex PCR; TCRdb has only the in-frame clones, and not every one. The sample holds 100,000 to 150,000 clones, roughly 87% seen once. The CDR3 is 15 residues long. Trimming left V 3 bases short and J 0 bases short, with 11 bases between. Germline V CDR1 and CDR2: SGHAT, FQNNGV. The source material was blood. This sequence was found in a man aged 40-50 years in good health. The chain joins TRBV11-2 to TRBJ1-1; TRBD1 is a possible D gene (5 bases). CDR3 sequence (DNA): TGTGCCAGCAGCTTCACCGGGACGGTGAACACTGAAGCTTTCTTT. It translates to CASSFTGTVNTEAFF.